This entry concerns a single TCR beta chain. One entry per CDR3 protein results from TCRdb running MiXCR on the 5' RACE reads. This table holds 1.5 million to 2 million distinct CDR3 sequences, around 29% found once. V gave up 1 base and J gave up 5 bases, with 14 bases separating them. CDR1 and CDR2 from the germline V gene are SGHRS and YFSETQ. CDR3 length: 15 residues. This sample was taken from a study of identical twins. This clonotype was obtained from a newborn girl in good health. The chain carries TRBV5-1 and TRBJ2-3; a possible D gene is TRBD2 (6 bases). The source material was cord blood. DNA for the CDR3: TGCGCCAGCAGCTTGTACCGGGGGTCCGTAGATACGCAGTATTTT. It is translated as CASSLYRGSVDTQYF.